These T cell receptor beta chains were read from a single sample in a study of blood T cell repertoires in COVID-19. The assay was immunoSEQ multiplex PCR, and TCRdb's table has in-frame clones only and misses some. The sample lists 88,000 or so clones; approximately 86% were seen once. Sequenced material: peripheral blood. The receptors shown here come from a man in his 60s with acute or convalescent COVID-19. CDR3s include the opening cysteine and the closing phenylalanine or tryptophan. D genes are given only for firm matches. Not every row has a clone size; where given, it reads once, few, many or a size class.

DNA	CDR3	size	V	J	D
TGCGCCAGCAGTGAGCTTCCTAGCGGGAGGGCCAACGTGGGCGAGCAGTACTTC	CASSELPSGRANVGEQYF	-	TRBV10-1	TRBJ2-7	TRBD2
TGTGCCAGCAGCGGCACATTTCCCTACAATGAGCAGTTCTTC	CASSGTFPYNEQFF	-	TRBV9	TRBJ2-1	-
TGTGCCAGCAGAGACAGGGGGCTGGACACTGAAGCTTTCTTT	CASRDRGLDTEAFF	-	TRBV6-5	TRBJ1-1	TRBD1
TGTGCCAGCAGTGAAGCGCGGAGGAACTTC	CASSEARRNF	-	TRBV2	TRBJ2-7	-
TGTGCCAGCACTCCACCGCGCGGGGGTCCGTTTAGGCTCGAGCAGTACTTC	CASTPPRGGPFRLEQYF	-	TRBV27	TRBJ2-7	TRBD2
TGTGCCAGCAGCCAGGGTTCCCGAGGAGGGTTGAGTGAGCAGTACTTC	CASSQGSRGGLSEQYF	-	TRBV5-8	TRBJ2-7	-
TGCGCCAGCAGCTTGATGGGGACAGGGTTGAACACCATATATTTT	CASSLMGTGLNTIYF	-	TRBV5-1	TRBJ1-3	TRBD1
TGTGCCAGCAGTTTAGCAGGGGGAGTGATTGAAAAACTGTTTTTT	CASSLAGGVIEKLFF	-	TRBV27	TRBJ1-4	TRBD1
TGTGCCACACACCTCGGAAACACCATATATTTT	CATHLGNTIYF	-	TRBV6-5	TRBJ1-3	-
TGTGCCAGCAGCCCGGGGTCTAGCGGGGGGATCACAGATACGCAGTATTTT	CASSPGSSGGITDTQYF	-	TRBV7-9	TRBJ2-3	TRBD2
TGTGCCAGCAGCTTAGTTCGGAGGACAGGGGTCGAAGAGACCCAGTACTTC	CASSLVRRTGVEETQYF	-	TRBV7-7	TRBJ2-5	TRBD1
TGCGCCAGCAGCAGTGGACTAGCGGTTAACGATACGCAGTATTTT	CASSSGLAVNDTQYF	-	TRBV5-1	TRBJ2-3	TRBD2
TGTGCCAGCAGCGTGGACCTATTCCGATATACGCAGTATTTT	CASSVDLFRYTQYF	-	TRBV5-4	TRBJ2-3	-
TGCGCCAGCAGCTTGTCAACAGGGGGCAGGAGGGCAGATACGCAGTATTTT	CASSLSTGGRRADTQYF	-	TRBV5-1	TRBJ2-3	TRBD1
TGCGCCAGCAGCTTTCAGGGTCTAGGAGAAAAACTGTTTTTT	CASSFQGLGEKLFF	-	TRBV5-1	TRBJ1-4	-
TGTGCCAGTAAAAAGGACGGGATGTCGAGTCAGCCCCAGCATTTT	CASKKDGMSSQPQHF	-	TRBV19	TRBJ1-5	-
TGTGCCAGCAGCCACCCCGGAGGATTCATCGGAAACACCATATATTTT	CASSHPGGFIGNTIYF	-	TRBV4-2	TRBJ1-3	-
TGTGCCAGCAGCCTACAGGGATTGGAAAACTATGGCTACACCTTC	CASSLQGLENYGYTF	-	TRBV3-1/TRBV3-2	TRBJ1-2	-
TGTGCCAGTAGTATCATGGCGGTGGATTCACCCCTCCACTTT	CASSIMAVDSPLHF	once	TRBV19	TRBJ1-6	-
TGTGCCAGCAGCCAAGAAGTACTAGCGGGGGGGAGAGGGGAGCTGTTTTTT	CASSQEVLAGGRGELFF	-	TRBV3-1/TRBV3-2	TRBJ2-2	TRBD2
TGTGCTAGTGCCCTGAACCCGGACTATGGCTACACCTTC	CASALNPDYGYTF	-	TRBV12-5	TRBJ1-2	-
TGTGCCAGCTCACGGGGGACAGGGAAGAACACCGGGGAGCTGTTTTTT	CASSRGTGKNTGELFF	-	TRBV18	TRBJ2-2	TRBD1
TGCAGCGTTTCCTCGGGACAGGGGAGGAATCAGCCCCAGCATTTT	CSVSSGQGRNQPQHF	-	TRBV29-1	TRBJ1-5	TRBD1
TGTGCCAGCAGCTTAGGGACAGGGAACACTGAAGCTTTCTTT	CASSLGTGNTEAFF	-	TRBV11-2	TRBJ1-1	TRBD1
TGTGCCAGCAGCCGGGACAGTAAAGCTAACTATGGCTACACCTTC	CASSRDSKANYGYTF	-	TRBV7-9	TRBJ1-2	TRBD1
TGTGCCAGCAACGAGGGGGGAGACAGGGGGCAAGGCTACACCTTC	CASNEGGDRGQGYTF	-	TRBV6-5	TRBJ1-2	TRBD1
TGTGCCAGCAGCCCTAGCGGGAGGACAGATACGCAGTATTTT	CASSPSGRTDTQYF	-	TRBV11-3	TRBJ2-3	TRBD2
TGCGCCAGCAGCCCTCACAGGGTAGGGTACAATGAGCAGTTCTTC	CASSPHRVGYNEQFF	-	TRBV5-1	TRBJ2-1	-
TGTGCCAGCAGTATGTTAGCCACCGGGGAGCTGTTTTTT	CASSMLATGELFF	-	TRBV2	TRBJ2-2	-
TGTGCCAGCTCACCCGACAGGTCCATGAACACTGAAGCTTTCTTT	CASSPDRSMNTEAFF	-	TRBV18	TRBJ1-1	-
TGTGCCACCCAGGTGGGGCGAACCGAGATTTATCAGCCCCAGCATTTT	CATQVGRTEIYQPQHF	-	TRBV24-1	TRBJ1-5	-
TGTGCCATCAGTGAGTCGACCCCGCCTAGCCAGGTTTTT	CAISESTPPSQVF	-	TRBV10-3	TRBJ2-3	-
TGTGCCATCAGTGAGTCGTTGGCAGGGAGAAACACCATATATTTT	CAISESLAGRNTIYF	once	TRBV10-3	TRBJ1-3	-
TGTGCCAGCAGCGTAGGGTTAGCGGGGTCCTACACAGATACGCAGTATTTT	CASSVGLAGSYTDTQYF	-	TRBV9	TRBJ2-3	TRBD2
TGTGCCAGCAGCTTAGGGTCAGGGTGGACTGAAGCTTTCTTT	CASSLGSGWTEAFF	-	TRBV7-2	TRBJ1-1	-
TGTGCCAGCAGTCGACAGGGGGCCGGCAATGAGCAGTTCTTC	CASSRQGAGNEQFF	-	TRBV5-5	TRBJ2-1	TRBD1
TGTGCCAGCAGCACCGACGGACAGTCCTCTGGAAACACCATATATTTT	CASSTDGQSSGNTIYF	-	TRBV21-1	TRBJ1-3	-
TGTGCCTGGAGACCGGGACAGGGTTTCGTTCAGCCCCAGCATTTT	CAWRPGQGFVQPQHF	-	TRBV30	TRBJ1-5	TRBD1
TGTGCCAGCAGTTACGCCGGGCGGGGGGCAGTCGAGCAGTACTTC	CASSYAGRGAVEQYF	once	TRBV27	TRBJ2-7	TRBD2
TGTGCCAGCAGTTTAGCCCCCCGGGGGGGGAACACTGAAGCTTTCTTT	CASSLAPRGGNTEAFF	-	TRBV27	TRBJ1-1	-
TGTGCCAGCAGCTTAGACAGCAGCTCCTACAATGAGCAGTTCTTC	CASSLDSSSYNEQFF	-	TRBV7-2	TRBJ2-1	-
TGTGCCAGCAGCCAAGGGGGCCAATCCTACAATGAGCAGTTCTTC	CASSQGGQSYNEQFF	-	TRBV3-1/TRBV3-2	TRBJ2-1	-
TGCGCCAGCAGCCAATCTCTCCAAATACTCAATGAGCAGTTCTTC	CASSQSLQILNEQFF	-	TRBV4-1	TRBJ2-1	-
TGTGCCAGCAGTCGCGACGGGAGGTCGGGGGAAAAACTGTTTTTT	CASSRDGRSGEKLFF	-	TRBV27	TRBJ1-4	-
TGTGCCAGCAGCCAAGGCTTAAGGGACAGGGCCAGCTACACCTTC	CASSQGLRDRASYTF	-	TRBV3-1/TRBV3-2	TRBJ1-2	TRBD1
TGTGCCAGCAGCTTCGGGGACTATGCAGATACGCAGTATTTT	CASSFGDYADTQYF	-	TRBV11-1	TRBJ2-3	TRBD2
TGTGCCAGCAGCCAACCCCTCCTAGCGGGAGAGGGGAATGAGCAGTTCTTC	CASSQPLLAGEGNEQFF	-	TRBV7-8	TRBJ2-1	TRBD2
TGTGCCAGCAGAGCACTAGCGGGAGGATATAATGAGCAGTTCTTC	CASRALAGGYNEQFF	few	TRBV2	TRBJ2-1	TRBD2
TGTGCCAGCAGCTCGAGGACAGAGGTCCAGCCCCAGCATTTT	CASSSRTEVQPQHF	-	TRBV7-9	TRBJ1-5	-
TGTGCCAGCAGCCCCCGACAGGGCGCCTACGAGCAGTACTTC	CASSPRQGAYEQYF	-	TRBV7-8	TRBJ2-7	TRBD1
TGTGCCAGCAGCCAAGATCTTGGGGGCGAGGTCGGGGAGCTGTTTTTT	CASSQDLGGEVGELFF	few	TRBV4-2	TRBJ2-2	-
TGTGCCAGCAGCCTGGGGACAGCGAACACCGGGGAGCTGTTTTTT	CASSLGTANTGELFF	-	TRBV11-2	TRBJ2-2	TRBD1
TGTGCCAGCAGTTACTCTGGGACTAGGGGAAGGATTGAGCAGTTCTTC	CASSYSGTRGRIEQFF	-	TRBV6-5	TRBJ2-1	TRBD2
TGTGCCAGCAGCTTCTCAGGGGGACTAGCGGGTTGGGTGTGGGAGCAGTACTTC	CASSFSGGLAGWVWEQYF	-	TRBV11-2	TRBJ2-7	TRBD2
TGTGCCAGCAGTTTAGGGACAGGGGAGGCAGATACGCAGTATTTT	CASSLGTGEADTQYF	few	TRBV27	TRBJ2-3	TRBD1
TGTGCCAGCTCACCGTTACACGGGGGTGAAGCTTTCTTT	CASSPLHGGEAFF	-	TRBV18	TRBJ1-1	-
TGCAGCGTTGTAAAGCCGACAGGCGGTCGCACAGATACGCAGTATTTT	CSVVKPTGGRTDTQYF	-	TRBV29-1	TRBJ2-3	-
TGTGCCAGCAGCCACCGGCTAGCGGGGGGACGTACCTATGAGCAGTTCTTC	CASSHRLAGGRTYEQFF	-	TRBV3-1/TRBV3-2	TRBJ2-1	TRBD2
TGTGCCATCACAGACGGGGGGACTGAAGCTTTCTTT	CAITDGGTEAFF	-	TRBV10-3	TRBJ1-1	-
TGCGCCAGCAGCTTGGGACAGGGTTCCTACGAGCAGTACTTC	CASSLGQGSYEQYF	-	TRBV5-1	TRBJ2-7	TRBD1